These 10 T cell receptor beta chains were sequenced from one sample in a study of T cells of healthy individuals. TCRdb redid the calling of the 5' RACE reads with MiXCR, one entry per CDR3 protein. The table shows fewer than 70,000 distinct CDR3 sequences, with about 15% occurring only once. These receptors came from a human donor in good health.

The chain couples TRBV10-3 to TRBJ1-5; D may be TRBD1 (5 bases). The CDR3 consists of 15 residues. The ends were cut back, 0 bases at V and 7 bases at J, with 13 bases in the middle. The germline V gene has CDR1 ENHRY and CDR2 SYGVKD. The CDR3 DNA follows: TGTGCCATCAGTGAGTCTTCAGGGTCAGGGCAGCCCCAGCATTTT. Translating gives CAISESSGSGQPQHF.

In its sample, this clonotype was seen a few times. The rearrangement uses TRBV7-2 and TRBJ2-7; 7 nucleotides line up with TRBD1. Germline assignment: CDR1 SGHTA and CDR2 FQGNSA. This CDR3 has 13 residues. The ends lost 6 bases at V and 2 bases at J; junction bases unmatched: 4. The CDR3 coding sequence is TGTGCCAGCAGTTACCAGGGGGCCTACGAGCAGTACTTC. This sequence encodes CASSYQGAYEQYF.

The chain combines TRBV7-8 with TRBJ1-5, with no clear D. This CDR3 is 12 amino acids long. Germline CDR1 SGHVS, CDR2 FQNEAQ. V was pared by 5 bases and J by 4 bases, with 6 bases between. CDR3 sequence (DNA): TGTGCCAGCAGCACGTCTAATCAGCCCCAGCATTTT. It translates to CASSTSNQPQHF.

CDR3 amino acids: CASRGTSYEQYF. DNA of the CDR3: TGTGCCAGCCGAGGGACTAGCTACGAGCAGTACTTC. The chain combines TRBV6-6 with TRBJ2-7, with 8 bases fitting TRBD2. The V gene's germline CDR1 is MNHNY and CDR2 SVGAGI (reference sequence). CDR3 length: 12 amino acids. The trim removed 8 bases at V and 3 bases at J, leaving 3 bases unmatched.

In its sample, this clonotype was seen many times. The chain is built from TRBV5-6 and TRBJ1-1; TRBD1 might be the D (5 bases). The CDR3 is 14 amino acids. Trimming took off 0 bases at V and 7 bases at J, with 13 bases between the two ends. CDR1 is SGHDT and CDR2 is YYEEEE in the germline V gene. The CDR3 loop reads CASSLGLRGYEAFF. CDR3 DNA sequence: TGTGCCAGCAGCTTGGGACTAAGGGGCTATGAAGCTTTCTTT.

The rearrangement links TRBV10-3 to TRBJ2-7, with D possibly TRBD2 on 5 matching bases. The CDR3 covers 14 residues. The V and J ends lost 2 bases and 9 bases respectively, with 17 bases between them. Germline CDR1 is ENHRY and CDR2 is SYGVKD. The CDR3 nucleotides read TGTGCCATCAGTGAGGGGCGGGCTAAAATACGGCAGTACTTC. This codes for CAISEGRAKIRQYF.

V gene TRBV29-1 combines with J gene TRBJ1-1; the D is unclear. Germline CDR1 reads SQVTM; CDR2 reads ANQGSEA. Trimming cost V 5 bases and J 1 base, with 2 bases left between them. CDR3 size: 10 residues. CDR3 in DNA: TGCAGCGTTTGGAACACTGAAGCTTTCTTT. Protein sequence: CSVWNTEAFF.

This clonotype was counted only a few times. The genes are TRBV4-3 and TRBJ2-2; D unclear. This CDR3 region has 17 residues. Germline CDR1 is LGHNA and CDR2 is YSLEER. Trimming cost V 0 bases and J 0 bases, with 11 bases left between them. The DNA for the CDR3 is TGCGCCAGCAGCCAAGACGGACCGCCTTCGAACACCGGGGAGCTGTTTTTT. It encodes CASSQDGPPSNTGELFF.

In regard to this clonotype: With a much larger clone just one base away, this may be a read error. V gene TRBV7-2 combines with J gene TRBJ1-2; D possibly corresponds to TRBD1 (6 bases). Germline CDR1 and CDR2: SGHTA and FQGNSA. The CDR3 extends over 14 amino acids. CDR3 bases: TGTGCCAGCAGCGGTACAGGGTTTAACTATGGCTACAACTTC. Translation gives CASSGTGFNYGYNF.

Only a few counts were recorded for this clonotype. This chain joins TRBV7-2 and TRBJ2-4; D perhaps matches TRBD2 (7 bases). Germline CDR1 and CDR2: SGHTA and FQGNSA. The ends were cut back, 1 base at V and 7 bases at J, with 14 bases in the middle. This CDR3 has 15 amino acids. The CDR3 bases are TGTGCCAGCAGCTTAGAAGGGGGGGGTTCGAACATTCAGTACTTC. Translation: CASSLEGGGSNIQYF.